What follows are 25 T cell receptor beta chains derived from one specimen sequenced in a study of molecular identifiers for immune sequencing clone quantification. TCRdb redid the calling of the PCR reads with MiXCR, one entry per CDR3 protein. The sample lists about 500,000 distinct CDR3 sequences, 20% to 25% occurring once. The source material was naive CD8+ T cells from blood, with Jurkat cell RNA spiked in. This sample's subset: FACS-sorted CD8+CD4-CCR7+CD45RA+ naive T cells. The receptors originated from a human donor in good health. Some libraries in this study had Jurkat cell RNA spiked in.

The J gene is TRBJ2-5, the V gene TRBV20-1, with a weak D call TRBD1 (6 bases). This CDR3 contains 13 residues. V was clipped by 2 bases and J by 5 bases, with 12 bases between them. Looked up from germline, CDR1 is DFQATT and CDR2 is SNEGSKA (reference sequence). The CDR3 loop reads CSARPRGWETQYF. CDR3 bases: TGCAGTGCTAGACCCAGGGGTTGGGAGACCCAGTACTTC.

V is TRBV6-2 or TRBV6-3 and J is TRBJ1-1; D ambiguous. Looked up from germline, CDR1 is MNHEY and CDR2 is SVGEGT. This CDR3 comprises 15 residues. The ends were cut back, 7 bases at V and 5 bases at J, with 20 bases in the middle. The CDR3 here is CASTTSSYTLTEAFF. DNA of the CDR3: TGTGCCAGCACTACTTCCTCTTACACGTTGACTGAAGCTTTCTTT.

This chain uses TRBV27 with TRBJ2-3, with 8 bases matching TRBD1. Trimming at V came to 3 bases and at J to 5 bases, leaving 16 bases not matched to a gene. This CDR3 region has 18 residues. Germline V gives CDR1 MNHEY, CDR2 SMNVEV (reference sequence). CDR3 protein: CASSFLRWGGQGLDTQYF. In nucleotides, the CDR3 is TGTGCCAGCAGTTTCTTGCGCTGGGGCGGACAGGGATTAGATACGCAGTATTTT.

This clonotype has ten or more counts. This sequence joins TRBV4-1 and TRBJ1-1, with unresolved D. CDR1 is MGHRA and CDR2 is YSYEKL in the germline V gene. Trimming removed 1 base from V and 0 bases from J, with 15 bases in between. The CDR3 is 17 residues long. As DNA, the CDR3 is TGCGCCAGCAGCCAAGTTAATCGGTTGGCAGTGAACACTGAAGCTTTCTTT. It yields the protein CASSQVNRLAVNTEAFF.

This clonotype was counted many times. The CDR3 DNA reads TGTGCCAGCAGCTTCGGACAGGGTGACGATACGCAGTATTTT. Protein: CASSFGQGDDTQYF. The chain joins TRBV7-6 to TRBJ2-3, with TRBD1 matching over 8 bases. The CDR3 is 14 residues long. Germline lookup yields CDR1 SGHVS and CDR2 FNYEAQ. J was trimmed by 6 bases and V by 3 bases; bases with no gene match: 5.

For this clonotype: This is likely a read error, given that the CDR3 carries no conserved phenylalanine or tryptophan at its end. The chain carries TRBV20-1 and TRBJ2-3; 10 bases are a match to TRBD2. This CDR3 contains 16 residues. Germline trimming cut 6 bases from V and 0 bases from J; bases unmatched to any gene: 9. Germline values: CDR1 DFQATT, CDR2 SNEGSKA (reference sequence). The CDR3 reads CSAPWERGGSTDTQYL. Here the CDR3 DNA reads TGCAGTGCCCCGTGGGAGCGGGGGGGAAGCACAGATACGCAGTATCTT.

This clonotype appeared many times. This chain links TRBV20-1 with TRBJ2-3, with D perhaps TRBD2 (5 bases). The germline V gene has CDR1 DFQATT and CDR2 SNEGSKA (reference sequence). The V end lost 5 bases, the J end lost 3 bases, and 15 bases lay between the germline ends. The CDR3 spans 14 residues. The CDR3 DNA follows: TGCAGTGCTGTGGCCCGGGGTATGACAGATACGCAGTATTTT. Translated: CSAVARGMTDTQYF.

This clonotype was detected ten times or more. This CDR3 is CASKDRWNTGELFF. CDR3 bases: TGTGCCAGCAAAGACAGATGGAACACCGGGGAGCTGTTTTTT. V is TRBV12-3 or TRBV12-4 and J is TRBJ2-2, with D perhaps TRBD1 (5 bases). V lost 7 bases and J lost 1, with 10 bases in between. The CDR3 has 14 amino acids.

This clonotype has a count of ten or more. The rearrangement uses TRBV2 and TRBJ2-3, with TRBD2 matching over 7 bases. The CDR3 covers 13 residues. Germline lookup yields CDR1 SNHLY and CDR2 FYNNEI. With V trimmed by 10 bases and J by 4 bases, 8 bases remained unmatched. The CDR3 loop is CAIPGLISDTQYF. DNA for the CDR3: TGTGCCATCCCGGGACTAATTTCAGATACGCAGTATTTT.

Of note for this clonotype: One base away lies a much larger clone, so this may be a sequencing read error. The genes are TRBV7-7 and TRBJ2-3, with D uncertain. CDR1 SSHAT and CDR2 FNYEAQ come from the germline V gene (reference sequence). CDR3 length equals 15 residues. CDR3 amino acids: CAGSFSFGRGDTQYF. The CDR3 DNA reads as TGTGCCGGCAGCTTTTCCTTTGGTAGAGGAGATACGCAGTATTTT.

On this clonotype: A much larger clone differs by one base, so this may be a read error. The rearrangement joins TRBV6-2 or TRBV6-3 to TRBJ2-2, with D uncertain. The germline V gene has CDR1 MNHEY and CDR2 SVGEGT. The CDR3 has 15 amino acids. The chain's CDR3 is CASCYRALGTGELFF. The CDR3 DNA follows: TGTGCCAGCTGTTACCGGGCCTTGGGGACCGGGGAGCTGTTTTTT.

In the case of this clonotype: Being one base from a much bigger clone, this may be a read error. The chain is built from TRBV27 and TRBJ2-1; possible D gene TRBD2, 6 bases. The CDR3 length is 13 residues. Germline values: CDR1 MNHEY, CDR2 SMNVEV (reference sequence). CDR3 DNA: TGTGCCGGCAGTCAGGGACTCTACAATGAGCAGTTCTTC. Protein: CAGSQGLYNEQFF.

As to this clonotype: An end of the junction differs from the germline gene, which may be a read error. The chain recombines TRBV4-2 with TRBJ2-3, with TRBD2 matching over 9 bases. Per the germline V gene, CDR1 is LGHNA and CDR2 is YNFKEQ. The CDR3 totals 19 residues. The CDR3 reads CGSSQDRQLAGTSTDTQYF. CDR3 sequence (DNA): TGTGGCAGCAGCCAAGATCGTCAGCTAGCGGGGACTAGCACAGATACGCAGTATTTT.

About this clonotype: The CDR3 ends on some other residue instead of the conserved phenylalanine or tryptophan, so this is likely a read error. V gene TRBV5-6 combines with J gene TRBJ2-5; the D is unclear. The CDR3 length is 13 residues. The germline CDR1 and CDR2 sequences are SGHDT and YYEEEE. V lost 4 bases and J lost 0, with 7 bases in between. CDR3 region: CASSPRYQETQYL. The CDR3 DNA follows: TGTGCCAGCAGCCCACGCTACCAAGAGACCCAGTACCTC.

This clonotype was observed many times. The rearrangement joins TRBV4-3 to TRBJ2-7; D may match TRBD1 or TRBD2 (5 bases each). CDR3 length: 15 amino acids. CDR1 and CDR2 (germline): LGHNA, YSLEER. V lost 0 bases to trimming and J lost 0 bases, with 9 bases between them. The CDR3 DNA follows: TGCGCCAGCAGCCAAGATGGGGGATCCTCCTACGAGCAGTACTTC. Translated, it gives CASSQDGGSSYEQYF.

A few counts support this clonotype. The rearrangement uses TRBV10-3 and TRBJ2-6; D might be TRBD1 (6 bases). Germline values: CDR1 ENHRY, CDR2 SYGVKD. V lost 3 bases and J lost 5, with 11 bases in between. This CDR3 spans 15 amino acids. The CDR3 is CAISDARDRANVLTF. The DNA for the CDR3 is TGTGCCATCAGTGACGCTCGGGACAGGGCCAACGTCCTGACTTTC.

The chain couples TRBV19 to TRBJ1-1, with D unclear. The V gene lost 9 bases and the J gene lost 3 bases, with 20 bases spanning the gap. The CDR3 extends over 15 amino acids. Germline V gives CDR1 LNHDA, CDR2 SQIVND (reference sequence). The CDR3 nucleotides are TGTGCCAGCAAGCCGGCGACCGTCCTACACACTGAAGCTTTCTTT. Translating it yields CASKPATVLHTEAFF.

This chain connects TRBV27 to TRBJ2-5; D is undetermined. Trimming cost V 6 bases and J 0 bases, with 8 bases left between them. This CDR3 is built from 13 residues. Germline CDR1 is MNHEY and CDR2 is SMNVEV (reference sequence). The chain's CDR3 is CASRKLHQETQYF. The CDR3 DNA reads TGTGCCAGCAGGAAACTGCACCAAGAGACCCAGTACTTC.

In this sample, this clonotype turned up a few times. The gene calls are TRBV30 and TRBJ2-2; D is perhaps TRBD1 (6 bases). This CDR3 has 14 amino acids. Germline V CDR1 and CDR2: GTSNPN, SVGIG (reference sequence). The ends were cut back, 3 bases at V and 7 bases at J, with 15 bases in the middle. In DNA form, the CDR3 reads TGTGCCTGGAGCCTGGACAGCCCGGGCGGGGAGCTGTTTTTT. Encoded protein: CAWSLDSPGGELFF.

This clonotype was counted once. A much larger clone lies a single base off, so this may be a read error. The chain has TRBV7-2 and TRBJ2-5; the D is unclear. The CDR3 loop spans 18 amino acids. Germline V gene data show CDR1 as SGHTA and CDR2 as FQGNSA. For the CDR3, the DNA is TGTGCCAGCAGCTTAGCGTCTTTACACAAGCTCGTACGAGAGACCCAGCACTTC. This translates into CASSLASLHKLVRETQHF.

The chain has TRBV13 and TRBJ2-7; 10 bases map to TRBD1. With 4 bases clipped from V and 3 bases from J, the junction kept 3 bases outside the gene matches. CDR1 PRHDT and CDR2 FYEKMQ come from the germline V gene (reference sequence). This CDR3 is 14 amino acids long. CDR3 coding DNA: TGTGCCAGCAGCTCGGGGGACAGGGGCTACGAGCAGTACTTC. Translation gives CASSSGDRGYEQYF.

This clonotype showed up many times. J is TRBJ2-3 and V is TRBV11-2; 8 positions match TRBD2. The germline gives CDR1 SGHAT, CDR2 FQNNGV. The V and J ends lost 1 base and 0 bases, in that order; junction bases with no gene match: 3. There are 16 residues in the CDR3. The CDR3 DNA sequence: TGTGCCAGCAGCTTAGGAGGCGGGGGGAGCACAGATACGCAGTATTTT. Protein sequence: CASSLGGGGSTDTQYF.

This chain connects TRBV7-9 to TRBJ2-2; D gene ambiguous. Per germline, CDR1 SEHNR and CDR2 FQNEAQ (reference sequence). The V end lost 10 bases, the J end lost 4 bases, and 1 base lay between the germline ends. This CDR3 contains 9 residues. The CDR3 protein is CATTGELFF. In nucleotides, the CDR3 is TGTGCCACCACCGGGGAGCTGTTTTTT.

This chain connects TRBV10-2 to TRBJ2-5; 14 nucleotides agree with TRBD2. The CDR3 runs to 17 residues. Germline trimming cut 7 bases from V and 5 bases from J; bases unmatched to any gene: 12. The germline V gene has CDR1 WSHSY and CDR2 SAAADI. The CDR3 spells CASTHIGGTSGGETQYF. The CDR3 nucleotides read TGCGCCAGCACGCATATAGGGGGGACTAGCGGGGGTGAGACCCAGTACTTC.

The chain combines TRBV28 with TRBJ1-2, with D hard to call. V lost 3 bases and J lost 0, with 20 bases in between. Germline V CDR1 and CDR2: MDHEN, SYDVKM. The CDR3 is 18 residues long. The CDR3 spells CASSFINVSERTNYGYTF. In DNA, the CDR3 is TGTGCCAGCAGTTTTATTAATGTTTCGGAGAGAACTAACTATGGCTACACCTTC.